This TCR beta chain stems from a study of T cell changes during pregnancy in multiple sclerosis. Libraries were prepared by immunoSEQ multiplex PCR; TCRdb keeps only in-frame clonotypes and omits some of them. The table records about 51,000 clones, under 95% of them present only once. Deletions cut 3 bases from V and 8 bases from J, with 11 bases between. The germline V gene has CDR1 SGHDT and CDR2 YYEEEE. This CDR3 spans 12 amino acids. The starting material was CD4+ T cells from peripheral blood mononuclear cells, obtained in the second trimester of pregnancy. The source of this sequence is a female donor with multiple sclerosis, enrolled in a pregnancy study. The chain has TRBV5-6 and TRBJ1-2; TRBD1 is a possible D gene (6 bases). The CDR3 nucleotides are TGTGCCAGCAGCTCTGGGGGGGGCGGCTACACCTTC. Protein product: CASSSGGGGYTF.